This TCR beta chain stems from a study of blood T cell repertoires in COVID-19. Study at large: Spain, Italy and the United States supplied samples that represented acute and convalescent COVID-19. T cells, B-cell-depleted T cells, or PBMCs provided the cDNA or gDNA that served as material.

The V gene lost 0 bases and the J gene lost 4 bases, with 9 bases spanning the gap. From germline, CDR1 is SGHRS and CDR2 YFSETQ. This CDR3 is 14 amino acids long. As handled by the study authors: Reference gene primer amplification yielded estimated nucleated cell counts. TCRdb's copy holds only in-frame clones and misses some; the assay was immunoSEQ multiplex PCR. Clone size and V and J calls were adopted from that table, with D and trimming inferred from the DNA. Of approximately 220,000 clones listed, around four fifths are singletons. The clonotype was recovered from a woman aged 60-75 years who had recovered from COVID-19. The V and J genes are TRBV5-1 and TRBJ2-3; a possible D gene is TRBD1 (5 bases). Sequencing was performed on peripheral blood. This CDR3 reads CASSLGQNPDTQYF. As DNA, the CDR3 is TGCGCCAGCAGCTTGGGACAGAACCCAGATACGCAGTATTTT.